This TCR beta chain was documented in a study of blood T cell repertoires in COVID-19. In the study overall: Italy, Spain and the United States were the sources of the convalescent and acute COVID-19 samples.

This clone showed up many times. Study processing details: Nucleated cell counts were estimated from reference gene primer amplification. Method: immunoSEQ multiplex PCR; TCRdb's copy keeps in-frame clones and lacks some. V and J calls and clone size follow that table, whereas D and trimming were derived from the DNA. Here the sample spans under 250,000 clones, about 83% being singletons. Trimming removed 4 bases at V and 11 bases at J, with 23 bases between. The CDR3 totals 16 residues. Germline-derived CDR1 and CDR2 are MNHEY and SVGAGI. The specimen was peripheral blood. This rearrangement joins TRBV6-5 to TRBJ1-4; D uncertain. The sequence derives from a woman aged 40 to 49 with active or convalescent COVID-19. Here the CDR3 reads CASSLNPLTRPGKLFF. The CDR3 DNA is TGTGCCAGCAGTTTAAACCCCTTGACCAGGCCTGGGAAACTGTTTTTT.